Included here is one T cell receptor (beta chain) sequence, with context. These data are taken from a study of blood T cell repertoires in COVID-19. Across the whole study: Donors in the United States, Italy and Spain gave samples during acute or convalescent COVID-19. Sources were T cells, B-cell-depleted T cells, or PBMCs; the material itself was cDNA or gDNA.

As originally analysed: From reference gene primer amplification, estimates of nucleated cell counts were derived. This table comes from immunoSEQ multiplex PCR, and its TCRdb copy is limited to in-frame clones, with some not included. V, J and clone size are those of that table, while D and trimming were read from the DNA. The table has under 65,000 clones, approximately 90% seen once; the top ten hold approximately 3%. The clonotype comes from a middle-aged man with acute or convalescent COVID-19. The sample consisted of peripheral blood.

The CDR3 is CASSFFGTGGYEQYF. The CDR3 DNA is TGTGCCAGCAGCTTTTTTGGGACAGGGGGCTACGAGCAGTACTTC. This chain links TRBV2 with TRBJ2-7, with 11 bases aligning to TRBD1. V lost 6 bases, J lost 3 bases, and 7 bases stayed unmatched. Germline CDR1 is SNHLY and CDR2 is FYNNEI. The length of the CDR3 is 15 residues.